Shown below are 22 T cell receptor beta chains from a single sample sequenced in a study of radiotherapy plus CTLA-4 blockade in lung cancer. TCRdb keeps only in-frame clones here, not all; method: immunoSEQ multiplex PCR. The table includes around 120,000 clones, about 77% detected once. Sample: peripheral blood, taken from a patient treated with radiotherapy plus ipilimumab. All receptors derive from a human donor with non-small cell lung cancer who had a partial response to radiotherapy plus ipilimumab.

The chain is built from TRBV18 and TRBJ1-1; TRBD1 agrees at 12 bases. This CDR3 is 15 amino acids long. Trimming cost V 4 bases and J 4 bases; bases outside gene matches: 4. Germline CDR1 and CDR2: KGHSH and LQKENI. CDR3 sequence (DNA): TGTGCCAGCTCACAGGGACAGGGGGCAGGCACTGAAGCTTTCTTT. Protein product: CASSQGQGAGTEAFF.

In its sample, this clone was seen a few times. The rearrangement uses TRBV28 and TRBJ1-5, with D tentatively TRBD1 (6 bases). CDR3 size: 14 residues. The V gene lost 4 bases and the J gene lost 3 bases, with 10 bases spanning the gap. Germline CDR1 reads MDHEN; CDR2 reads SYDVKM. The CDR3 DNA is TGTGCCAGCAGTTACCGGGACAACAATCAGCCCCAGCATTTT. This gives the protein CASSYRDNNQPQHF.

This sequence joins TRBV29-1 and TRBJ1-4; the match to TRBD1 covers 10 bases. The V segment lost 4 bases and the J segment 5 bases; nucleotides outside the gene matches: 7. This CDR3 is built from 15 residues. From germline, CDR1 is SQVTM and CDR2 ANQGSEA. The CDR3 sequence is CSVGRQGQGNEKLFF. CDR3 coding DNA: TGCAGCGTTGGGAGACAGGGACAGGGGAATGAAAAACTGTTTTTT.

The chain couples TRBV7-9 to TRBJ2-7; D may be TRBD1 (6 bases). Germline CDR1 and CDR2: SEHNR and FQNEAQ (reference sequence). The CDR3 sequence is 13 residues long. V lost 5 bases to trimming and J lost 0 bases, with 8 bases between them. The CDR3 bases are TGTGCCAGCAGCCGGACAGACTCCTACGAGCAGTACGTC. Translated: CASSRTDSYEQYV.

This chain connects TRBV28 to TRBJ1-5; D not certain. The V gene lost 1 base and the J gene lost 4 bases, with 8 bases spanning the gap. This CDR3 contains 14 residues. The germline gives CDR1 MDHEN, CDR2 SYDVKM. This CDR3 reads CASSLFGVNQPQHF. The CDR3 region has the DNA TGTGCCAGCAGTTTATTCGGGGTGAATCAGCCCCAGCATTTT. The whole variable domain, filled in from reference TRBV28 and TRBJ1-5, reads DVKVTQSSRYLVKRTGEKVFLECVQDMDHENMFWYRQDPGLGLRLIYFSYDVKMKEKGDIPEGYSVSREKKERFSLILESASTNQTSMYLCASSLFGVNQPQHFGDGTRLSIL.

In its sample, this clone was seen a few times. Other nucleotide sequences from this sample produce the same CDR3. The chain recombines TRBV7-9 with TRBJ2-3; D not resolved. The CDR3 has 12 residues. Germline CDR1 SEHNR, CDR2 FQNEAQ (reference sequence). V lost 5 bases and J 5 bases, leaving 8 bases between the germline ends. CDR3 coding DNA: TGTGCCAGCAGCCCAGGTGGAGATACGCAGTATTTT. Its translation is CASSPGGDTQYF.

The CDR3 DNA sequence: TGTGCCAGCAGCCTACTAGCGGGGCGGAGCACAGATACGCAGTATTTT. Translated, it gives CASSLLAGRSTDTQYF. The V call is TRBV7-2, the J call TRBJ2-3; the match to TRBD2 covers 10 bases. J was trimmed by 0 bases and V by 5 bases; bases with no gene match: 5. CDR3 length equals 16 residues. Germline lookup yields CDR1 SGHTA and CDR2 FQGNSA. The full variable domain, with the rest looked up from reference TRBV7-2 and TRBJ2-3, is GAGVSQSPSNKVTEKGKDVELRCDPISGHTALYWYRQSLGQGLEFLIYFQGNSAPDKSGLPSDRFSAERTGGSVSTLTIQRTQQEDSAVYLCASSLLAGRSTDTQYFGPGTRLTVL.

The chain has TRBV6-1 and TRBJ2-2; 8 nucleotides match TRBD1. J lost 1 base, V lost 5 bases, and 3 bases had no gene match. The CDR3 consists of 15 residues. Germline V gives CDR1 MNHNS, CDR2 SASEGT. CDR3 in amino acids: CASSSQGVNTGELFF. The CDR3 coding sequence is TGTGCCAGCAGTTCACAGGGGGTGAACACCGGGGAGCTGTTTTTT.

The J gene is TRBJ1-5, the V gene TRBV19; possible D gene TRBD1, 6 bases. V lost 3 bases to trimming and J lost 7 bases, with 16 bases between them. CDR1 is LNHDA, CDR2 SQIVND, per germline (reference sequence). The CDR3 totals 15 residues. Written as DNA, the CDR3 is TGTGCCAGTAGTATCCCCATGGGGGGGCGGCAGCCCCAGCATTTT. It yields the protein CASSIPMGGRQPQHF.

The chain couples TRBV4-3 to TRBJ2-3; 9 bases fit TRBD2. Germline CDR1 is LGHNA and CDR2 is YSLEER. The CDR3 contains 16 residues. Trimming cost V 0 bases and J 6 bases; bases outside gene matches: 7. The CDR3 nucleotides read TGCGCCAGCAGCCAAGATCCAGCGGGAGGAGCGGATACGCAGTATTTT. It codes for CASSQDPAGGADTQYF.

The chain uses TRBV6-5 and TRBJ2-5; D is possibly TRBD2 (5 bases). CDR1 and CDR2 (germline): MNHEY, SVGAGI. There are 14 residues in the CDR3. Trimming left V 2 bases short and J 1 base short, with 8 bases between. The CDR3 DNA is TGTGCCAGCAGTTACCGAGGGATCCAAGAGACCCAGTACTTC. Its protein product is CASSYRGIQETQYF.

The J gene is TRBJ1-1, the V gene TRBV5-1; the D gene is possibly TRBD1 (6 bases). This CDR3 region has 13 residues. CDR1 is SGHRS and CDR2 is YFSETQ in the germline V gene. Trimming shortened V by 4 bases and J by 5 bases, and 12 bases separated the two germline ends. This CDR3 reads CASSGGGGTEAFF. In DNA, the CDR3 is TGCGCCAGCAGCGGAGGGGGGGGAACTGAAGCTTTCTTT.

The V call is TRBV18, the J call TRBJ2-3; no clear D. V was clipped by 3 bases and J by 0 bases, with 4 bases between them. Germline CDR1 and CDR2: KGHSH and LQKENI. The CDR3 length is 13 residues. DNA of the CDR3: TGTGCCAGCTCACCGGCTAGCACAGATACGCAGTATTTT. It yields the protein CASSPASTDTQYF.

A note on this clone: One junction end does not reproduce the germline sequence, and a read error may be involved. J is TRBJ2-3 and V is TRBV19; D is possibly TRBD1 (5 bases). The CDR3 spans 11 residues. Germline V gene lookup returns CDR1 LNHDA and CDR2 SQIVND (reference sequence). DNA for the CDR3: TGTGCCAGTAGTATAAAAGACAGCTTCTTGTTT. It specifies CASSIKDSFLF.

This chain uses TRBV19 with TRBJ2-1; D gene ambiguous. This CDR3 has 13 amino acids. Trimming removed 5 bases at V and 5 bases at J, with 10 bases between. Looked up from germline, CDR1 is LNHDA and CDR2 is SQIVND (reference sequence). CDR3 in DNA: TGTGCCAGTAGTGGGCTATCTAACAATGAGCAGTTCTTC. This translates into CASSGLSNNEQFF.

This clone was detected a few times. CDR3 in DNA: TGTGCCAGCAGTTTTATCCCAGGGCCCCCCTACGAGCAGTACTTC. It specifies CASSFIPGPPYEQYF. The rearrangement links TRBV27 to TRBJ2-7, with a possible D match to TRBD1 (5 bases). The ends were cut back, 3 bases at V and 2 bases at J, with 14 bases in the middle. The CDR3 extends over 15 amino acids. From germline, CDR1 is MNHEY and CDR2 SMNVEV (reference sequence).

The V and J genes are TRBV13 and TRBJ2-7; TRBD2 matches at 10 bases. The CDR3 loop spans 16 amino acids. V dropped 1 base and J dropped 0; count of bases not matched to a gene: 3. The germline V gene has CDR1 PRHDT and CDR2 FYEKMQ (reference sequence). CDR3 sequence: CASSLAASGSSYEQYV. Here the CDR3 DNA reads TGTGCCAGCAGCTTAGCGGCTAGCGGGAGCTCCTACGAGCAGTACGTC.

V and J are TRBV6-1 and TRBJ2-1, with D possibly matching TRBD1 (5 bases). Germline CDR1 and CDR2: MNHNS and SASEGT. This CDR3 comprises 16 residues. Deletions cut 1 base from V and 4 bases from J, with 14 bases between. Here the CDR3 DNA reads TGTGCCAGCAGTGAAGAGTATTGGGGCTTTTACAATGAGCAGTTCTTC. Its protein is CASSEEYWGFYNEQFF.

This chain connects TRBV28 to TRBJ1-3, with a tentative D call TRBD1 (6 bases). Trimming removed 1 base at V and 7 bases at J, with 8 bases between. Germline values: CDR1 MDHEN, CDR2 SYDVKM. There are 13 residues in the CDR3. CDR3 nucleotides: TGTGCCAGCAGTTTATACAGGGTGAACACCATATATTTT. Protein sequence: CASSLYRVNTIYF.

This chain uses TRBV29-1 with TRBJ2-3, with TRBD2 matching 9 bases. The V gene's germline CDR1 is SQVTM and CDR2 ANQGSEA. The CDR3 is 15 residues long. V was pared by 2 bases and J by 4 bases, with 7 bases of the junction left unmatched. This CDR3 reads CSVEPSGRRADTQYF. The CDR3, as DNA: TGCAGCGTTGAACCCAGCGGGAGGCGCGCAGATACGCAGTATTTT.

This rearrangement joins TRBV19 to TRBJ2-7; the match to TRBD2 covers 10 bases. CDR1 and CDR2 from the germline V gene are LNHDA and SQIVND (reference sequence). The CDR3 runs 13 residues. J was trimmed by 5 bases and V by 6 bases; bases with no gene match: 4. CDR3 bases: TGTGCCAGTAGCCTAGCGGGAGACCACGAGCAGTACTTC. Residues: CASSLAGDHEQYF.

The gene calls are TRBV28 and TRBJ2-7; 8 nucleotides line up with TRBD2. CDR3 length: 19 residues. The germline V gene encodes CDR1 MDHEN and CDR2 SYDVKM. The junction had 23 bases not matched to a gene; V was cut back by 5 bases and J by 5 bases. The DNA for the CDR3 is TGTGCCAGCAGTCCAAACCCTCGGACCTCGGGAGGGAAACTTAACGAGCAGTACTTC. It encodes CASSPNPRTSGGKLNEQYF.